A single TCR beta chain is shown here with its context. This CDR3 contains 16 residues. Germline CDR1 SGHTA, CDR2 FQGNSA. V gave up 2 bases and J gave up 6 bases; unmatched junction bases: 7. PCR used 60 Vbeta primers and 13 Jbeta primers. Assay: immunoSEQ multiplex PCR; the TCRdb copy retains only in-frame clones and omits some. Of approximately 200,000 clones listed, approximately 87% were seen once; the top ten hold 1.3%. This specimen belongs to a study of cytomegalovirus exposure and HLA in healthy donors. This TCR was recovered from a human donor in good health. The sequenced sample was PBMCs. The chain links TRBV7-2 to TRBJ2-3, with 11 bases identical to TRBD2. CDR3 loop: CASSLIVASGRDTQYF. In nucleotides, the CDR3 is TGTGCCAGCAGCTTAATAGTTGCTAGCGGGAGGGATACGCAGTATTTT.